The subject of this entry is one T cell receptor (beta chain). TCRdb redid the calling of the 5' RACE reads with MiXCR, one entry per CDR3 protein. The sample consists of 43,000 or so distinct CDR3 sequences, 6.5% to 7% of them appearing once. Time point here: sample taken at primary tumor resection. Patients with untreated early-stage non-small cell lung cancer, numbering some 68, were the donors. Unsorted samples of tumor, nontumor lung or frozen PBMC had their whole RNA sequenced. The source of the sample is a study of spatial heterogeneity in lung cancer. The J segment lost 8 bases and the V segment lost 5 bases, leaving 14 bases of the junction unmatched. CDR1 is SNHLY, CDR2 FYNNEI, per germline. CDR3 size: 16 residues.

The receptor was isolated from a female donor with early-stage non-small cell lung cancer. The chain links TRBV2 to TRBJ1-2; 10 bases fit TRBD1. Sequences were derived from PBMCs, sampled at surgery. The CDR3 spells CASSLILTGTGDGYTF. In DNA form, the CDR3 reads TGTGCCAGCAGTTTAATTTTAACCGGGACAGGGGACGGCTACACCTTC.